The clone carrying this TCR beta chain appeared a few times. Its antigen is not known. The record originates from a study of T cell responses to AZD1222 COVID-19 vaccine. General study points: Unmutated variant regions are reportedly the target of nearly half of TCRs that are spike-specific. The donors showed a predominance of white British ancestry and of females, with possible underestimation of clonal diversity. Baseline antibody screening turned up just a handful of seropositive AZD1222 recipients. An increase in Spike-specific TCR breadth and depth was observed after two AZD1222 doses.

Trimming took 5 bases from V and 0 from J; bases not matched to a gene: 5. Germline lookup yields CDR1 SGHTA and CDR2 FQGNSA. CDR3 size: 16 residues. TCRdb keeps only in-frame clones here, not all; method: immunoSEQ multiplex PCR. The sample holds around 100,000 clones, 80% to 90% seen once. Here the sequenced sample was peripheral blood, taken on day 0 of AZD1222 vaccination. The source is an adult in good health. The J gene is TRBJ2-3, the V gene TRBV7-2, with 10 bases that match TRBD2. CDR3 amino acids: CASSTRTSGSTDTQYF. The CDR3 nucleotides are TGTGCCAGCAGCACCCGGACTAGCGGTAGCACAGATACGCAGTATTTT.